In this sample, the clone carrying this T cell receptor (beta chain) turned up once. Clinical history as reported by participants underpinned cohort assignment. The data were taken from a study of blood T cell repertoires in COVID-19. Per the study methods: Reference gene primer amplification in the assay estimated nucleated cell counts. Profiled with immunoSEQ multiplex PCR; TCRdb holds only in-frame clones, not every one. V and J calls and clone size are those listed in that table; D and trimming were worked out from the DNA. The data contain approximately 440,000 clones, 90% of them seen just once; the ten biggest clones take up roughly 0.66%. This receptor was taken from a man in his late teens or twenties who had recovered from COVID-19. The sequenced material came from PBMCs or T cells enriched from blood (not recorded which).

The DNA of the CDR3 is TGTGCCAGCAGCTTCGGGGAAAAACTGTTTTTT. Its protein product is CASSFGEKLFF. The chain couples TRBV5-8 to TRBJ1-4, with D unresolved. V shed 2 bases and J shed 8 bases, with 4 bases lying between them. This CDR3 has 11 amino acids. Germline-derived CDR1 and CDR2 are SGHTS and YDEGEE.